Many counts were recorded for the clone carrying this TCR beta chain. Its specificity is not known. The data derive from a study of CD8 T cells in ankylosing spondylitis. Broader study findings: Disease-linked clones were reportedly significantly enriched in matched ankylosing spondylitis synovial fluid. In reactive arthritis synovial fluid and blood, some motif variants had been reported before. Blood from ankylosing spondylitis patients appeared to carry a characteristic roughly eight-variant TCR beta motif.

TCRdb used MiXCR to reprocess the 5' RACE reads, holding one entry per CDR3 protein. This sample yields around 770,000 distinct CDR3 sequences, of which roughly 19% are seen a single time; approximately 18% belongs to the top ten. CDR3 length: 12 amino acids. V was pared by 6 bases and J by 2 bases, with 2 bases of the junction left unmatched. Germline CDR1 reads SQVTM; CDR2 reads ANQGSEA. The chain has TRBV29-1 and TRBJ2-3, with TRBD1 matching over 7 bases. The sample comprised blood, either unsorted or a sorted T cell fraction (not recorded which). The receptor comes from a male donor with ankylosing spondylitis. The CDR3 here is CSVGTATDTQYF. In nucleotides, the CDR3 is TGCAGCGTCGGGACAGCCACAGATACGCAGTATTTT.